This TCR beta chain was identified during a study of naive CD8 T cells in extremely preterm neonates. Findings and limits, study-wide: Preterm CDR3s were shorter than older groups', with fewer N additions and less trimming. Preterm neonates shared more CDR3 nucleotide sequences (approximately 2.7%) than older groups.

V gave up 5 bases and J gave up 1 base; unmatched junction bases: 7. This CDR3 spans 16 amino acids. Germline CDR1 is SEHNR and CDR2 is FQNEAQ (reference sequence). The method was immunoSEQ multiplex PCR; TCRdb's version includes in-frame clones alone and lacks a portion of them. The sample lists about 5,000 clones; roughly 96% were seen once. Note on this clone: What it binds is not known.

Preterm samples came from extremely preterm deliveries at roughly 21-28 weeks. The genes are TRBV7-9 and TRBJ1-1; 10 bases agree with TRBD1. Sequencing input: naive CD8+ T cells from cord blood. This TCR derives from a boy who was born preterm. This chain's CDR3 is CASSPRQGAQNTEAFF. CDR3 DNA: TGTGCCAGCAGCCCCCGACAGGGGGCGCAGAACACTGAAGCTTTCTTT.